The 3 T cell receptor beta chains below come from one sample, sequenced in a study of spatial heterogeneity in lung cancer. Study observations and caveats: In tumors, expanded intratumoral alpha and beta TCR counts tracked mutation counts.

Each CDR3 protein is one row after TCRdb ran MiXCR on the 5' RACE reads. The table records some 6,000 distinct CDR3 sequences, less than 15% of them present only once. Time point defined: sample taken at primary tumor resection. No antigen has been assigned to these receptors. Sequenced here: lung tumor tissue, sampled at surgery. The receptors were sampled from a male donor with early-stage non-small cell lung cancer.

This clonotype was recorded many times. A library made for alpha chains picked up this beta chain off target, so its size means little. The chain is built from TRBV18 and TRBJ2-7; 7 bases agree with TRBD2. Germline-derived CDR1 and CDR2 are KGHSH and LQKENI. The CDR3 spans 15 residues. V gave up 6 bases and J gave up 1 base; unmatched junction bases: 9. Here the CDR3 reads CASSPGGSGSYEQYF. The CDR3 DNA is TGTGCCAGCTCGCCTGGGGGTAGCGGGTCCTACGAGCAGTACTTC.

By share, this clonotype ranks as medium-sized. This beta chain came through as a stray read in a library set up for alpha chains, and its size says little. The V and J genes are TRBV20-1 and TRBJ2-2; D ambiguous. The CDR3 has 13 residues. Germline values: CDR1 DFQATT, CDR2 SNEGSKA (reference sequence). The CDR3 reads CRPQAVNTGELFF. The CDR3 region has the DNA TGCAGGCCTCAGGCCGTAAACACCGGGGAGCTGTTTTTT.

This clonotype occurred a few times. The library was designed around alpha chains, so this beta chain is a stray read whose abundance carries little weight. The rearrangement joins TRBV24-1 to TRBJ2-2, with a possible D match to TRBD1 (5 bases). The V end was cut by 5 bases, the J end by 4 bases, with 10 bases between. The germline V gene encodes CDR1 KGHDR and CDR2 SFDVKD. The CDR3 spans 14 residues. CDR3 coding DNA: TGTGCCACCAGTGTTGCAGGGCGCACCGGGGAGCTGTTTTTT. Translation: CATSVAGRTGELFF.